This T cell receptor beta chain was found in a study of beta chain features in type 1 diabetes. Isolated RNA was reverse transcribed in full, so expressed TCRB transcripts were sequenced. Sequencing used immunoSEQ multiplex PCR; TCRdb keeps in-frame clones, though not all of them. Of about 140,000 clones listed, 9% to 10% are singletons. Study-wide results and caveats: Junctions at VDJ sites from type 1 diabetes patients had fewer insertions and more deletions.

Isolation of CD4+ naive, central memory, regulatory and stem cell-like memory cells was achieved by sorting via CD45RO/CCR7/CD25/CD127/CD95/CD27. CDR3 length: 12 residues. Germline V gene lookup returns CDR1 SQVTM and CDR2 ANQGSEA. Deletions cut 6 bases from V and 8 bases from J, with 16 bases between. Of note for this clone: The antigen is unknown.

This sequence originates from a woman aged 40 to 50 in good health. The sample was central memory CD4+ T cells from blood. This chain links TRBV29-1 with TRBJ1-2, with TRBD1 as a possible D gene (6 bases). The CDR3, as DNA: TGCAGCGTCGAGGGGGAGGGTTGGGGCTACACCTTC. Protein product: CSVEGEGWGYTF.